The clone carrying this TCR beta chain was counted ten times or more. This sample stems from a study of T cells in Graves' hyperthyroidism and ophthalmopathy. Overall study: Peripheral blood draws took place at initial diagnosis, ahead of any treatment.

This CDR3 spans 17 amino acids. Germline lookup yields CDR1 SGHAT and CDR2 FQNNGV. Trimming cost V 3 bases and J 4 bases; bases outside gene matches: 7. Amplification of TCR beta CDR3 regions was performed using RNA transcripts as template. In the first-round RT-PCR of the TCR CDR3, the HTBI primer set was used. One entry per CDR3 protein results from TCRdb running MiXCR on the multiplex PCR reads. The table shows about 400,000 distinct CDR3 sequences, with 15% occurring only once. Over 9 ml of fresh peripheral blood supplied the PBMCs. This sequence originates from a woman under 40 with Graves' hyperthyroidism. This chain links TRBV11-2 with TRBJ2-1, with 12 bases lining up with TRBD2. Sequencing used blood. CDR3 coding DNA: TGTGCCAGCAGCTTGGCTAGCGGGAGGGAACCTTACAATGAGCAGTTCTTC. It yields the protein CASSLASGREPYNEQFF. The full variable domain, in which reference TRBV11-2 and TRBJ2-1 provide the parts outside the CDR3, is EAGVAQSPRYKIIEKRQSVAFWCNPISGHATLYWYQQILGQGPKLLIQFQNNGVVDDSQLPKDRFSAERLKGVDSTLKIQPAKLEDSAVYLCASSLASGREPYNEQFFGPGTRLTVL.